The next 16 T cell receptor beta chains were all read from a single sample in a study of T cell changes during pregnancy in multiple sclerosis. The method was immunoSEQ multiplex PCR; TCRdb's version includes in-frame clones alone and lacks a portion of them. The sample yields tens of thousands of clones, approximately 89% seen once. Sequenced material: CD4+ T cells from peripheral blood mononuclear cells, taken after pregnancy. The receptors originated from a female donor in good health, enrolled as a control in a pregnancy study.

The chain combines TRBV7-8 with TRBJ1-6; 11 bases are a match to TRBD1. The CDR3 length is 17 residues. Unmatched junction bases numbered 5, after V lost 2 bases and J lost 5 bases. Per the germline V gene, CDR1 is SGHVS and CDR2 is FQNEAQ. CDR3 region: CASSLLGQGAHNSPLHF. CDR3 nucleotide sequence: TGTGCCAGCAGCTTATTAGGACAGGGGGCCCATAATTCACCCCTCCACTTT. The whole variable domain, remainder taken from reference TRBV7-8 and TRBJ1-6, is GAGVSQSPRYKVAKRGQDVALRCDPISGHVSLFWYQQALGQGPEFLTYFQNEAQLDKSGLPSDRFFAERPEGSVSTLKIQRTQQEDSAVYLCASSLLGQGAHNSPLHFGNGTRLTVT.

As regards this clone: The junction and the germline gene differ at one end; a read error may be behind it. The chain joins TRBV9 to TRBJ2-2; 8 nucleotides match TRBD2. The CDR3 contains 16 residues. Germline assignment: CDR1 SGDLS and CDR2 YYNGEE. The CDR3 DNA reads TGTGCCAGCAGAGTAGGGGCGGGAGGCAACACCGGGGAGCTGTTTTTT. Encoded protein: CASRVGAGGNTGELFF.

The chain carries TRBV30 and TRBJ2-1, with D possibly being TRBD2 (5 bases). Between the trimmed V and J ends, which lost 7 bases and 7 bases, there was a span of 14 bases. Germline V gene data show CDR1 as GTSNPN and CDR2 as SVGIG (reference sequence). There are 12 residues in the CDR3. The CDR3 loop reads CAFYPEVNEQFF. The CDR3 DNA is TGTGCCTTCTATCCGGAGGTAAATGAGCAGTTCTTC.

This chain uses TRBV30 with TRBJ1-4; 11 bases fit TRBD1. The V segment lost 2 bases and the J segment 8 bases; nucleotides outside the gene matches: 7. CDR3 length: 15 amino acids. The germline V gene encodes CDR1 GTSNPN and CDR2 SVGIG (reference sequence). CDR3 protein: CAWSTAGTGGEKLFF. DNA for the CDR3: TGTGCCTGGAGTACTGCCGGGACAGGGGGAGAAAAACTGTTTTTT.

The V call is TRBV11-3, the J call TRBJ2-1, with 8 positions matching TRBD1. Germline V gene data show CDR1 as SGHNT and CDR2 as YENEEA. After removal of 5 bases from V and 1 base from J, the junction contained 4 bases not matched to a gene. The CDR3 length is 15 residues. CDR3 DNA sequence: TGTGCCAGCAGCCGCGGACAGGGTTCCTACAATGAGCAGTTCTTC. As protein: CASSRGQGSYNEQFF.

This chain uses TRBV4-1 with TRBJ2-7; D uncertain. V was trimmed by 4 bases and J by 3 bases, leaving 4 bases between them. The V gene's germline CDR1 is MGHRA and CDR2 YSYEKL. The CDR3 sequence is 11 residues long. The CDR3 nucleotides read TGCGCCAGCAGCCCCAACTACGAGCAGTACTTC. It specifies CASSPNYEQYF.

V and J are TRBV7-9 and TRBJ2-5; D is unresolved. Trimming cost V 2 bases and J 1 base, with 11 bases left between them. Germline V gives CDR1 SEHNR, CDR2 FQNEAQ (reference sequence). The CDR3 is made up of 15 amino acids. The CDR3 sequence is CASSLLGRAQETQYF. CDR3 DNA sequence: TGTGCCAGCAGCTTATTGGGCCGAGCCCAAGAGACCCAGTACTTC.

As for this clone: Germline is not matched at one junction end, which may reflect a read error. The genes are TRBV25-1 and TRBJ1-2; TRBD1 aligns across 8 bases. From germline, CDR1 is MGHDK and CDR2 SYGVNS. This CDR3 contains 11 residues. The CDR3 protein is CASSEWGQVDF. CDR3 in DNA: TGTGCCAGCAGTGAATGGGGACAGGTGGACTTC.

This chain connects TRBV30 to TRBJ1-2; tentative D call: TRBD1 (5 bases). The CDR3 runs to 13 residues. Trimming shortened V by 7 bases and J by 4 bases, and 16 bases separated the two germline ends. CDR1 GTSNPN and CDR2 SVGIG come from the germline V gene (reference sequence). In nucleotides, the CDR3 is TGTGCCTTTTCACGGGGGGAGGGCTATGGCTACACCTTC. It codes for CAFSRGEGYGYTF.

This clone was seen only once. This rearrangement joins TRBV6-6 to TRBJ1-2; D is perhaps TRBD1 (5 bases). Germline CDR1 MNHNY, CDR2 SVGAGI (reference sequence). The CDR3 sequence is 15 residues long. V was cut by 0 bases and J by 1 base, with 9 bases left in between. CDR3 region: CASSYSGDSNYGYTF. CDR3 nucleotide sequence: TGTGCCAGCAGTTACTCAGGGGATAGTAACTATGGCTACACCTTC.

The chain is built from TRBV9 and TRBJ2-7, with D uncertain. The CDR3 is 16 residues long. CDR1 is SGDLS, CDR2 YYNGEE, per germline. Trimming stripped 4 bases from V and 0 bases from J, with 17 bases between. Here the CDR3 reads CASSPRFPTTSYEQYF. CDR3 bases: TGTGCCAGCAGCCCCCGTTTCCCGACAACCTCCTACGAGCAGTACTTC.

The CDR3 loop reads CASSLFFGDSSGNTIYF. DNA for the CDR3: TGTGCCAGCAGTTTATTTTTCGGGGACAGCTCTGGAAACACCATATATTTT. V gene TRBV28 combines with J gene TRBJ1-3, with 7 positions matching TRBD1. V was clipped by 1 base and J by 0 bases; unmatched bases: 6. The CDR3 loop spans 17 amino acids. Germline loops: CDR1 MDHEN, CDR2 SYDVKM. Full variable domain (rest looked up from reference TRBV28 and TRBJ1-3): DVKVTQSSRYLVKRTGEKVFLECVQDMDHENMFWYRQDPGLGLRLIYFSYDVKMKEKGDIPEGYSVSREKKERFSLILESASTNQTSMYLCASSLFFGDSSGNTIYFGEGSWLTVV.

The rearrangement links TRBV6-5 to TRBJ1-5; 7 positions match TRBD1. V was clipped by 5 bases and J by 7 bases; unmatched bases: 5. Germline values: CDR1 MNHEY, CDR2 SVGAGI. The CDR3 runs to 13 residues. This CDR3 is CASSADREQPQHF. CDR3 nucleotide sequence: TGTGCCAGCAGTGCTGACAGGGAGCAGCCCCAGCATTTT.

The V gene is TRBV5-1, the J gene TRBJ2-5; D not certain. The CDR3 consists of 17 residues. Germline CDR1 and CDR2: SGHRS and YFSETQ. V lost 0 bases and J 0 bases, leaving 15 bases between the germline ends. This CDR3 reads CASSLGQGPRYQETQYF. CDR3 bases: TGCGCCAGCAGCTTGGGCCAAGGTCCGAGGTACCAAGAGACCCAGTACTTC.

The genes are TRBV7-9 and TRBJ2-5; D perhaps matches TRBD2 (5 bases). With 0 bases removed from V and 2 bases from J, the gap between germline ends came to 13 bases. CDR3 length: 16 residues. Germline V gives CDR1 SEHNR, CDR2 FQNEAQ (reference sequence). CDR3 DNA sequence: TGTGCCAGCAGCTTAGCGCCAGCGGAACTACAAGAGACCCAGTACTTC. This sequence encodes CASSLAPAELQETQYF.

This chain joins TRBV2 and TRBJ1-2; 10 nucleotides match TRBD1. CDR1 and CDR2 (germline): SNHLY, FYNNEI. With V trimmed by 6 bases and J by 2 bases, 9 bases remained unmatched. This CDR3 is 16 amino acids long. CDR3 residues: CASSRDRGTFNYGYTF. CDR3 nucleotides: TGTGCCAGCAGCCGGGACAGGGGAACGTTCAACTATGGCTACACCTTC.